This TCR beta chain was identified during a study of blood T cell repertoires in COVID-19. As for the study in general: Collection of acute and convalescent COVID-19 samples took place in the United States, Italy and Spain.

The CDR3 extends over 17 amino acids. Trimming left V 6 bases short and J 0 bases short, with 20 bases between. From germline, CDR1 is SNHLY and CDR2 FYNNEI. Authors' data handling: It was from reference gene primer amplification that nucleated cell counts were estimated. The repertoire was sequenced with immunoSEQ multiplex PCR; TCRdb's copy has only in-frame clones and lacks some. V and J calls and clone size are those listed in that table; D and trimming were worked out from the DNA. The sample records roughly 190,000 clones, around 86% being singletons. This chain joins TRBV2 and TRBJ2-5; maybe TRBD2 (7 bases). Sequenced input: peripheral blood. The TCR was taken from a woman older than 75 in a cohort sampled during active or convalescent COVID-19. Written as DNA, the CDR3 is TGTGCCAGCAGCGCTGGGGCGGGGGCGAACTACCAAGAGACCCAGTACTTC. It yields the protein CASSAGAGANYQETQYF.